This is a list of T cell receptor beta chains from one sample in a study of cytomegalovirus exposure and HLA in healthy donors. Clones were sequenced by immunoSEQ multiplex PCR, and TCRdb holds only the in-frame ones, with some missing. The sample holds roughly 60,000 clones, approximately 63% seen once. Sequencing was carried out using PBMCs. The receptors derive from a woman aged 60-75 years in good health and CMV-seropositive. Each CDR3 is given with its conserved first and last residue. The D gene is left open where the match is weak. Only some rows state a clone size, as once, few, many or a class for expanded clones.

CDR3 protein	CDR3 DNA	V gene	clone size	D gene	CDR3 length	J gene
CASSLKTGDTEAFF	TGTGCCAGCTCTCTCAAGACAGGGGACACTGAAGCTTTCTTT	TRBV18	NA	TRBD1	14	TRBJ1-1
CAISESKRGLRTEAFF	TGTGCCATCAGTGAGTCGAAGAGGGGGCTCAGAACTGAAGCTTTCTTT	TRBV10-3	NA	TRBD1	16	TRBJ1-1
CASSADRTPGEKLFF	TGTGCCAGCAGCGCAGACAGGACCCCCGGGGAAAAACTGTTTTTT	TRBV7-2	NA	NA	15	TRBJ1-4
CASASRTSGEFEQYF	TGTGCCAGCGCTTCCAGGACTAGCGGGGAATTCGAGCAGTACTTC	TRBV27	NA	TRBD2	15	TRBJ2-7
CASSLLSGGDEKLFF	TGCGCCAGCAGCTTGTTGAGCGGGGGGGATGAAAAACTGTTTTTT	TRBV5-1	NA	NA	15	TRBJ1-4
CASSLEGQGNQPQHF	TGCGCCAGCAGCTTGGAGGGGCAGGGGAATCAGCCCCAGCATTTT	TRBV5-1	NA	NA	15	TRBJ1-5
CASSPSPDREKLFF	TGTGCCAGCAGCCCGTCGCCAGATCGTGAAAAACTGTTTTTT	TRBV5-6	NA	NA	14	TRBJ1-4
CASNRRGLAGGNTGELFF	TGCGCCAGCAACCGCCGGGGACTAGCGGGGGGGAACACCGGGGAGCTGTTTTTT	TRBV5-1	few	TRBD2	18	TRBJ2-2
CASRQGTGPYEQYF	TGCGCCAGCAGACAAGGGACAGGACCCTACGAGCAGTACTTC	TRBV4-3	NA	TRBD1	14	TRBJ2-7
CASSVAGVNTEAFF	TGTGCCAGCAGCGTAGCAGGGGTGAACACTGAAGCTTTCTTT	TRBV9	NA	NA	14	TRBJ1-1
CASSSNHGTGAYEQYF	TGTGCCAGCAGTTCGAATCACGGGACAGGGGCCTACGAGCAGTACTTC	TRBV7-2	NA	TRBD1	16	TRBJ2-7
CASSLTTVFSNQPQHF	TGTGCCAGCTCGCTCACGACAGTATTTAGCAATCAGCCCCAGCATTTT	TRBV18	NA	NA	16	TRBJ1-5
CASSLVTDTQYF	TGTGCCAGCTCCCTAGTGACAGATACGCAGTATTTT	TRBV18	many	NA	12	TRBJ2-3
CASSLRYNEQFF	TGTGCCAGCAGCTTACGGTACAATGAGCAGTTCTTC	TRBV7-2	NA	NA	12	TRBJ2-1
CASSFDREVYEQYF	TGTGCCAGCAGTTTCGACAGGGAGGTTTACGAGCAGTACTTC	TRBV6-6	NA	NA	14	TRBJ2-7
CASSQDNREGVYGYTF	TGCGCCAGCAGCCAAGATAACAGGGAAGGGGTCTATGGCTACACCTTC	TRBV4-1	NA	NA	16	TRBJ1-2
CASSYSRGRNQPQHF	TGTGCCAGCAGTTACTCCAGGGGGCGGAATCAGCCCCAGCATTTT	TRBV6-5	few	TRBD1	15	TRBJ1-5
CASSRRYSSTDTQYF	TGTGCCAGCAGTCGAAGATACTCTAGCACAGATACGCAGTATTTT	TRBV6-6	NA	NA	15	TRBJ2-3
CASSSPGTSDGYTF	TGTGCCAGCAGTTCCCCCGGGACATCGGATGGCTACACCTTC	TRBV28	NA	NA	14	TRBJ1-2
CASSQDIARAGEQYF	TGCGCCAGCAGCCAAGATATCGCGAGGGCTGGCGAGCAGTACTTC	TRBV4-1	few	NA	15	TRBJ2-7
CASSQDSGQGLVTGNTIYF	TGCGCCAGCAGCCAAGATAGCGGACAGGGGTTGGTTACTGGAAACACCATATATTTT	TRBV4-3	NA	TRBD1	19	TRBJ1-3
CASSSLRTSGGGNTGELFF	TGTGCCAGCAGCTCCCTCCGGACTAGCGGGGGGGGGAACACCGGGGAGCTGTTTTTT	TRBV21-1	NA	NA	19	TRBJ2-2
CASSSSIFYNEQFF	TGCGCCAGTAGTAGTAGCATCTTCTACAATGAGCAGTTCTTC	TRBV4-3	once	NA	14	TRBJ2-1
CASSPLPPGQGNEQYF	TGCGCCAGCAGCCCCCTCCCTCCGGGACAGGGAAACGAGCAGTACTTC	TRBV5-1	NA	TRBD1	16	TRBJ2-7
CASSETREKLFF	TGTGCCAGCAGTGAAACGCGTGAAAAACTGTTTTTT	TRBV6-1	NA	NA	12	TRBJ1-4
CASSHRDRGSYEQYF	TGTGCCAGCAGTCACCGGGACAGGGGGTCGTACGAGCAGTACTTC	TRBV11-2	NA	TRBD1	15	TRBJ2-7
CASSLSPGLGTEAFF	TGCGCCAGCAGCTTATCGCCCGGGTTAGGAACTGAAGCTTTCTTT	TRBV5-1	NA	NA	15	TRBJ1-1
CASSLARGSYEQYF	TGTGCCAGCAGTTTAGCCAGAGGCTCCTACGAGCAGTACTTC	TRBV27	NA	NA	14	TRBJ2-7
CASSSQVNTEAFF	TGTGCCAGCAGCTCCCAGGTGAACACTGAAGCTTTCTTT	TRBV7-3	NA	NA	13	TRBJ1-1
CASSYSTGASSYEQYF	TGTGCCAGCAGTTACTCTACAGGGGCGAGCTCCTACGAGCAGTACTTC	TRBV6-6	once	TRBD1	16	TRBJ2-7
CASSVGQGAVEKLFF	TGTGCCAGCAGCGTGGGGCAGGGGGCCGTTGAAAAACTGTTTTTT	TRBV9	NA	TRBD1	15	TRBJ1-4
CASSLAGQGAGGYTF	TGTGCCAGCAGCTTAGCCGGACAGGGGGCAGGAGGCTACACCTTC	TRBV7-9	once	TRBD1	15	TRBJ1-2
CASSRGRADGGEQYF	TGTGCCAGCAGCCGGGGACGCGCAGACGGGGGCGAGCAGTACTTC	TRBV27	NA	NA	15	TRBJ2-7
CASSFTPTYTTEAFF	TGTGCCAGCAGCTTTACTCCGACTTACACCACTGAAGCTTTCTTT	TRBV7-2	once	NA	15	TRBJ1-1
CASSPEIGGAGGYTF	TGTGCCAGCTCACCTGAGATAGGGGGAGCTGGCGGCTACACCTTC	TRBV18	NA	NA	15	TRBJ1-2
CASSGQGAVQPQHF	TGTGCCAGCAGCGGACAGGGGGCAGTTCAGCCCCAGCATTTT	TRBV19	NA	TRBD1	14	TRBJ1-5